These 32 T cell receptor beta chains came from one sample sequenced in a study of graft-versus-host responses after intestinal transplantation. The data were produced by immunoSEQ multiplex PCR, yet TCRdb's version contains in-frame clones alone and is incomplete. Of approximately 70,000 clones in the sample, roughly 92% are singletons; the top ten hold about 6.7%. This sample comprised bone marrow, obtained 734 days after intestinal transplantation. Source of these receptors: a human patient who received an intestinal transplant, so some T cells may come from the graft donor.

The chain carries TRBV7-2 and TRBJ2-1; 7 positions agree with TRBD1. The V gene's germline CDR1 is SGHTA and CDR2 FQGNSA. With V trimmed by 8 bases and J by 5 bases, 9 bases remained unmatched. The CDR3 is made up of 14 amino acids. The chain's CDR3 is CASSRDRIHNEQFF. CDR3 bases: TGTGCCAGCTCCCGGGACAGAATACACAATGAGCAGTTCTTC.

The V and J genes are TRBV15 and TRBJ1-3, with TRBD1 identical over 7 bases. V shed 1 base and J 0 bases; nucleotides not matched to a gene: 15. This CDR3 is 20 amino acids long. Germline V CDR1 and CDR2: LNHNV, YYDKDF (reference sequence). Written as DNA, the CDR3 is TGTGCCACCAGCAGAGGTCCCCTCCCGGGACAGACGAGCTCTGGAAACACCATATATTTT. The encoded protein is CATSRGPLPGQTSSGNTIYF.

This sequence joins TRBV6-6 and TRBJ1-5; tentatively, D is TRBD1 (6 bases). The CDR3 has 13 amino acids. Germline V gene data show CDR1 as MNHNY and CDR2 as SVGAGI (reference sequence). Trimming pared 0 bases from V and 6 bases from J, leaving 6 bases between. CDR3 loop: CASSYSGAQPQHF. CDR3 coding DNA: TGTGCCAGCAGTTACTCGGGGGCTCAGCCCCAGCATTTT.

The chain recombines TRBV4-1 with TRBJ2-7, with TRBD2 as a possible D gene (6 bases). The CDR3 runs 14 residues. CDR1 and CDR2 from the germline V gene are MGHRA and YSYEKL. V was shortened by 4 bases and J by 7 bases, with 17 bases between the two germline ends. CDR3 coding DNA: TGCGCCAGCAGCCCCCTTGCGGGGTCTGGGGAGCAGTACTTC. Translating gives CASSPLAGSGEQYF.

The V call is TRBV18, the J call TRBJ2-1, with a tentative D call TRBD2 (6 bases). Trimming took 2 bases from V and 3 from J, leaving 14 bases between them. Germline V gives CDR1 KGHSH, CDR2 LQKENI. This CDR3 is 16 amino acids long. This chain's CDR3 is CASSPSREMGYNEQFF. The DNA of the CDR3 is TGTGCCAGCTCACCATCTCGGGAGATGGGCTACAATGAGCAGTTCTTC.

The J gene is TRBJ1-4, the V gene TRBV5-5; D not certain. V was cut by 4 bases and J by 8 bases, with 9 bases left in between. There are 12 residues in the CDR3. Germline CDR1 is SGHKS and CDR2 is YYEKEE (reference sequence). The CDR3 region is CASSDDLEKLFF. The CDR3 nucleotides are TGTGCCAGCAGCGATGACCTCGAAAAACTGTTTTTT.

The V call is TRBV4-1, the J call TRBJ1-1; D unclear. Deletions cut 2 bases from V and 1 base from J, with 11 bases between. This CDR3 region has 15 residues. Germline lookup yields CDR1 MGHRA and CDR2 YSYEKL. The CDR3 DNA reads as TGCGCCAGCAGCCAACTGGACGATGAGAACACTGAAGCTTTCTTT. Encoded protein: CASSQLDDENTEAFF.

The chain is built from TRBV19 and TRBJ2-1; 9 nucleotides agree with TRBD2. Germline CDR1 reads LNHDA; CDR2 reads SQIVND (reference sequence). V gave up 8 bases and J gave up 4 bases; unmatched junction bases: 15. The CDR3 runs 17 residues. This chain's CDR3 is CASGRGIAGVGYNEQFF. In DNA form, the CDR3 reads TGTGCCAGTGGGAGGGGAATAGCGGGAGTGGGTTACAATGAGCAGTTCTTC.

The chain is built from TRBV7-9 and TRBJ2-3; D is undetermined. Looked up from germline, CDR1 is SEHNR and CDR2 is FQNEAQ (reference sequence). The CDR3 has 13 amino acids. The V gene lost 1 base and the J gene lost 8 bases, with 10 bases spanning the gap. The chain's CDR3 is CASSLEDEPTQYF. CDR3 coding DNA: TGTGCCAGCAGCTTAGAAGACGAACCTACGCAGTATTTT.

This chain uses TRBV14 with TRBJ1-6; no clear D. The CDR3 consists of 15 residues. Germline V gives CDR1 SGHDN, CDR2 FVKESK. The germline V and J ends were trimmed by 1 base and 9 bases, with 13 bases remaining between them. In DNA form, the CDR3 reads TGTGCCAGCAGCCAAGTTGGGGTCTCGGGTTCACCCCTCCACTTT. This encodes CASSQVGVSGSPLHF.

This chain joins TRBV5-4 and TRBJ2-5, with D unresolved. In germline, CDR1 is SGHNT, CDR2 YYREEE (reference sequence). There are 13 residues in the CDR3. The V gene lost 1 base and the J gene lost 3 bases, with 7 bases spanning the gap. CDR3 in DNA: TGTGCCAGCAGCTTGTACGCCGAAGAGACCCAGTACTTC. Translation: CASSLYAEETQYF.

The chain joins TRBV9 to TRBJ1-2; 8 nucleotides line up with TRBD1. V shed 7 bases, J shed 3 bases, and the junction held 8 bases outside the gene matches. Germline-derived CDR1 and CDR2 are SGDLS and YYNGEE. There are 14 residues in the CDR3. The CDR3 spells CASGQGYFDYGYTF. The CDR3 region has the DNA TGTGCCAGCGGACAGGGCTATTTCGACTATGGCTACACCTTC.

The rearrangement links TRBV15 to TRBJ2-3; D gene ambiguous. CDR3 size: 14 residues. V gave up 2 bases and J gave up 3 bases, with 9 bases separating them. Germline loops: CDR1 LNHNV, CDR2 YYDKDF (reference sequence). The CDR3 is CATSRNQDTDTQYF. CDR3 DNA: TGTGCCACCAGCAGAAACCAGGATACAGATACGCAGTATTTT.

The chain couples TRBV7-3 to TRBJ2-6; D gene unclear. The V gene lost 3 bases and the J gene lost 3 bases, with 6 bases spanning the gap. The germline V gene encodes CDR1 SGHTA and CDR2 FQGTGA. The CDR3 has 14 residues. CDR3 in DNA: TGTGCCAGCAGCTTTGGAGTTGGGGCCAACGTCCTGACTTTC. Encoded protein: CASSFGVGANVLTF.

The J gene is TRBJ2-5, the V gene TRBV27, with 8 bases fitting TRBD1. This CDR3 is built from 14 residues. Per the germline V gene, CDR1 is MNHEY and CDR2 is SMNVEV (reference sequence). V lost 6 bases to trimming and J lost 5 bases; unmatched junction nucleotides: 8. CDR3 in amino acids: CASRATGDLETQYF. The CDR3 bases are TGTGCCAGCAGGGCGACAGGGGACCTCGAGACCCAGTACTTC.

The CDR3 region has the DNA TGTGCCAGCAGCTTATCGGGCTTCTATGGCTACACCTTC. This encodes CASSLSGFYGYTF. The rearrangement uses TRBV5-6 and TRBJ1-2; no firm D call. The CDR3 is made up of 13 amino acids. CDR1 and CDR2 (germline): SGHDT, YYEEEE. V was cut by 2 bases and J by 4 bases, with 9 bases left in between.

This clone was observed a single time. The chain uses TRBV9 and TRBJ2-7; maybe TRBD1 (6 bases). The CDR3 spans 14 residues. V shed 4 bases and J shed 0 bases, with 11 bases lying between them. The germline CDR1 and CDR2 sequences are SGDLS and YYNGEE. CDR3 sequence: CASSPGTSSYEQYF. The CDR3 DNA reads TGTGCCAGCAGCCCCGGGACAAGCTCCTACGAGCAGTACTTC.

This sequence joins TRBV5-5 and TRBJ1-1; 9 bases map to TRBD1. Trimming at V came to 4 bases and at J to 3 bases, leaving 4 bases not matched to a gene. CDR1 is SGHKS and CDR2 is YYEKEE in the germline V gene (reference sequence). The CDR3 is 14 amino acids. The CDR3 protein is CASSGGQGYTEAFF. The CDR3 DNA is TGTGCCAGCAGCGGAGGACAGGGGTACACTGAAGCTTTCTTT.

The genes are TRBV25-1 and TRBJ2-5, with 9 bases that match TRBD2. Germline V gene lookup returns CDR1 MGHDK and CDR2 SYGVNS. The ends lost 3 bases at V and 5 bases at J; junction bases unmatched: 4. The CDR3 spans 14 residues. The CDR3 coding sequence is TGTGCCAGCAGTGAGCGGGGGGGCATGGAGACCCAGTACTTC. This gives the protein CASSERGGMETQYF.

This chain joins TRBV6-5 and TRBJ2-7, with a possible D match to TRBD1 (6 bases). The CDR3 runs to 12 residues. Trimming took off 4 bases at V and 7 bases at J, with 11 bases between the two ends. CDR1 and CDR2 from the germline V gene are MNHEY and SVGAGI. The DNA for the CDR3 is TGTGCCAGCAGTTTAACAGGGAGAGAGCAGTACTTC. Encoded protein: CASSLTGREQYF.

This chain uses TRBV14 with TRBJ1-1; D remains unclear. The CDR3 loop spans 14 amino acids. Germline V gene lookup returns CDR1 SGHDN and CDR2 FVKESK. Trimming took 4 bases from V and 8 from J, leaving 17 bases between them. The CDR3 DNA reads TGTGCCAGCAGCCGGCAAGGAGCAGGAGGAGAAGCTTTCTTT. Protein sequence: CASSRQGAGGEAFF.

The CDR3 protein is CASSPPGQTYNEQFF. CDR3 sequence (DNA): TGTGCCAGCAGCCCTCCGGGGCAGACCTACAATGAGCAGTTCTTC. The gene calls are TRBV6-5 and TRBJ2-1; the D gene could be TRBD1 or TRBD2 (5 bases each). Looked up from germline, CDR1 is MNHEY and CDR2 is SVGAGI. The V end was cut by 6 bases, the J end by 2 bases, with 14 bases between. The CDR3 loop spans 15 amino acids.

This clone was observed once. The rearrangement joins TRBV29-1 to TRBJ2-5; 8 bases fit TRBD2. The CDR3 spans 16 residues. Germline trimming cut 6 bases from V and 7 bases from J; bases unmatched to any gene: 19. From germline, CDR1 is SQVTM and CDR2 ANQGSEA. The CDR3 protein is CSVGALLRRGAGTQYF. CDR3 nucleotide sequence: TGCAGCGTGGGAGCCCTACTGCGGCGGGGGGCCGGGACCCAGTACTTC.

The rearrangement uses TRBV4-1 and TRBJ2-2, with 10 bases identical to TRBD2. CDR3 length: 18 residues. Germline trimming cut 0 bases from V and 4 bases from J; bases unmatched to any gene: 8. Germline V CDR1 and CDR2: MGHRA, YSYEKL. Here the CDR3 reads CASSQDSASGSPTGELFF. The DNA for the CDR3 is TGCGCCAGCAGCCAAGATTCGGCTAGCGGGAGTCCCACCGGGGAGCTGTTTTTT.

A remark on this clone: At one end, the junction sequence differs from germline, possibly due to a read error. Written as DNA, the CDR3 is TGTGCCAGCAGTTCGGGGGGAGGTTTCGAACACCGGGGAGCTGTTTTT. Translating it yields CASSSGGGFEHRGAVF. The gene calls are TRBV28 and TRBJ2-2, with 7 bases identical to TRBD2. The CDR3 has 16 amino acids. Germline lookup yields CDR1 MDHEN and CDR2 SYDVKM. The full variable domain, completed using reference TRBV28 and TRBJ2-2, is DVKVTQSSRYLVKRTGEKVFLECVQDMDHENMFWYRQDPGLGLRLIYFSYDVKMKEKGDIPEGYSVSREKKERFSLILESASTNQTSMYLCASSSGGGFEHRGAVFGEGSRLTVL.

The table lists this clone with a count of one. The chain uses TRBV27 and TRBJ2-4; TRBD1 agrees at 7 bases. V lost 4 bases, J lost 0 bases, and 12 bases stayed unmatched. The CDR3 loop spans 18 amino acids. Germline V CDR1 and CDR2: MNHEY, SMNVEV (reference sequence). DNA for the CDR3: TGTGCCAGCAGTTCAACCCCGCGGACAGGTTTAGCCAAAAACATTCAGTACTTC. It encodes CASSSTPRTGLAKNIQYF.

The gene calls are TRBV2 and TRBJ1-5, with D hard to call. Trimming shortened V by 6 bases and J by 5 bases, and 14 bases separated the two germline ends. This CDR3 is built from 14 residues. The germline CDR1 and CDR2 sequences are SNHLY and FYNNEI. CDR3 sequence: CASSVRVLYQPQHF. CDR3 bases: TGTGCCAGCAGCGTAAGGGTCCTTTATCAGCCCCAGCATTTT. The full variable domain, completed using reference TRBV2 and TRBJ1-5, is EPEVTQTPSHQVTQMGQEVILRCVPISNHLYFYWYRQILGQKVEFLVSFYNNEISEKSEIFDDQFSVERPDGSNFTLKIRSTKLEDSAMYFCASSVRVLYQPQHFGDGTRLSIL.

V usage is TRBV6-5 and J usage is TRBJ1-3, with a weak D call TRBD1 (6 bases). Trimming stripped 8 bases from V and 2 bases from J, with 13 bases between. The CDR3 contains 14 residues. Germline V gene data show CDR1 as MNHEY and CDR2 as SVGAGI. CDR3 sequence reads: CASHAGAAGNTIYF. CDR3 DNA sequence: TGTGCCAGCCACGCAGGGGCGGCTGGAAACACCATATATTTT.

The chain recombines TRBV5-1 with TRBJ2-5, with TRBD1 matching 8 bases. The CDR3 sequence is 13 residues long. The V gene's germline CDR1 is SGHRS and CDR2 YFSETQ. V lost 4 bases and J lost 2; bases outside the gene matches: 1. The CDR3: CASSDRGQETQYF. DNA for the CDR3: TGCGCCAGCAGCGACAGGGGACAAGAGACCCAGTACTTC.

CDR3 bases: TGTGCTAGTGGTTTTAGAAGCTCAGAGACCCAGTACTTC. Its protein is CASGFRSSETQYF. The chain has TRBV12-5 and TRBJ2-5; D gene uncertain. The germline gives CDR1 LGHNT, CDR2 FRNRAP. The CDR3 extends over 13 amino acids. Trimming shortened V by 3 bases and J by 4 bases, and 9 bases separated the two germline ends.

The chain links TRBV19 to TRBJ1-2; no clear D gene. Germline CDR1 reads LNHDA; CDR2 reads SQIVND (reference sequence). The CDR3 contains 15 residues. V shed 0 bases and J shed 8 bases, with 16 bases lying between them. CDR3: CASSIDRAASKGYTF. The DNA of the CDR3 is TGTGCCAGTAGTATAGATCGGGCCGCCTCGAAAGGCTACACCTTC.

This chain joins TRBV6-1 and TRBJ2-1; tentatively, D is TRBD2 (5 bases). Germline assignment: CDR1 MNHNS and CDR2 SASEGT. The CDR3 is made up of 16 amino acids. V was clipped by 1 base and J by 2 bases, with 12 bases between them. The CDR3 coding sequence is TGTGCCAGCAGTGAAGGGGTGGGAGACCCCTACAATGAGCAGTTCTTC. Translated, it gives CASSEGVGDPYNEQFF.